Following are 21 T cell receptor beta chains from one sample sequenced in a study of blood T cell repertoires in COVID-19. Clones were sequenced by immunoSEQ multiplex PCR, and TCRdb holds only the in-frame ones, with some missing. The repertoire holds some 150,000 clones, approximately 87% seen once, with about two fifths in the top ten. Sequenced sample: peripheral blood. These receptors were taken from a man between 45 and 60 years old who had recovered from COVID-19.

This chain joins TRBV6-5 and TRBJ2-7; TRBD1 matches 9 bases. CDR1 MNHEY and CDR2 SVGAGI come from the germline V gene. The CDR3 has 14 amino acids. The V segment lost 6 bases and the J segment 5 bases; nucleotides outside the gene matches: 8. The CDR3 reads CASREWDRADEQYF. CDR3 sequence (DNA): TGTGCCAGCAGGGAGTGGGACAGGGCCGACGAGCAGTACTTC.

The rearrangement links TRBV18 to TRBJ1-1; the D is unclear. The CDR3 totals 14 residues. Germline CDR1 KGHSH, CDR2 LQKENI. Trimming took 6 bases from V and 0 from J, leaving 11 bases between them. Written as DNA, the CDR3 is TGTGCCAGCTCCCTGGGCTGGATGAACACTGAAGCTTTCTTT. Its protein is CASSLGWMNTEAFF.

J is TRBJ1-4 and V is TRBV7-8, with D perhaps TRBD1 (6 bases). Germline values: CDR1 SGHVS, CDR2 FQNEAQ. The length of the CDR3 is 16 residues. Trimming took 0 bases from V and 6 from J, leaving 14 bases between them. The CDR3, as DNA: TGTGCCAGCAGCTTAGCGGGGGCAGGGCTCGATGAAAAACTGTTTTTT. It codes for CASSLAGAGLDEKLFF.

The chain couples TRBV7-2 to TRBJ1-2; D might be TRBD1 (5 bases). V dropped 5 bases and J dropped 0 bases, with 16 bases sitting between them. The CDR3 spans 16 residues. Germline V gene data show CDR1 as SGHTA and CDR2 as FQGNSA. The CDR3: CASSESTGGTNYGYTF. The CDR3 DNA reads TGTGCCAGCAGCGAATCTACGGGGGGAACTAACTATGGCTACACCTTC. Supplemented by reference TRBV7-2 and TRBJ1-2, the full variable domain reads GAGVSQSPSNKVTEKGKDVELRCDPISGHTALYWYRQSLGQGLEFLIYFQGNSAPDKSGLPSDRFSAERTGGSVSTLTIQRTQQEDSAVYLCASSESTGGTNYGYTFGSGTRLTVV.

The gene calls are TRBV6-1 and TRBJ1-1, with 8 bases aligning to TRBD1. The CDR3 runs 15 residues. Germline CDR1 is MNHNS and CDR2 is SASEGT. Trimming at V came to 3 bases and at J to 10 bases, leaving 13 bases not matched to a gene. The CDR3: CASSDPRDRSLVAFF. CDR3 coding DNA: TGTGCCAGCAGTGATCCCCGGGACAGGTCTCTGGTAGCTTTCTTT.

This sequence joins TRBV6-5 and TRBJ2-7; 8 bases fit TRBD1. This CDR3 has 14 residues. Germline-derived CDR1 and CDR2 are MNHEY and SVGAGI. V dropped 0 bases and J dropped 5; count of bases not matched to a gene: 3. The CDR3 bases are TGTGCCAGCAGTTACTCGGACAGGGCCAACGAGCAGTACTTC. Translating gives CASSYSDRANEQYF.

The chain employs TRBV6-6 and TRBJ2-1; the match to TRBD2 covers 9 bases. CDR3 length: 16 residues. The J segment lost 4 bases and the V segment lost 5 bases, leaving 9 bases of the junction unmatched. Germline lookup yields CDR1 MNHNY and CDR2 SVGAGI (reference sequence). The CDR3 reads CASSKGGGDLYNEQFF. CDR3 DNA: TGTGCCAGCAGTAAGGGCGGGGGGGATTTATACAATGAGCAGTTCTTC.

J is TRBJ2-1 and V is TRBV2, with D possibly TRBD2 on 6 matching bases. Germline V lookup: CDR1 SNHLY, CDR2 FYNNEI. The CDR3 runs to 16 residues. V lost 5 bases and J lost 3, with 17 bases in between. The CDR3 DNA follows: TGTGCCAGCAGTCCGGACGGAGGGCCCTTCTACAATGAGCAGTTCTTC. The encoded protein is CASSPDGGPFYNEQFF.

V usage is TRBV6-5 and J usage is TRBJ2-7; 7 bases align to TRBD2. Germline V gives CDR1 MNHEY, CDR2 SVGAGI. J gave up 0 bases and V 7 bases, and 3 bases lay outside the gene matches. The CDR3 consists of 13 residues. DNA of the CDR3: TGTGCCAGCACTGGCGGGAGCTCCTACGAGCAGTACTTC. This codes for CASTGGSSYEQYF.

The V and J genes are TRBV2 and TRBJ1-1, with D perhaps TRBD1 (6 bases). V lost 2 bases, J lost 5 bases, and 12 bases lay in between. The CDR3 totals 14 residues. Looked up from germline, CDR1 is SNHLY and CDR2 is FYNNEI. CDR3: CASSELSGVTEAFF. DNA for the CDR3: TGTGCCAGCAGTGAATTGTCAGGGGTGACTGAAGCTTTCTTT.

V usage is TRBV2 and J usage is TRBJ1-2; D not resolved. The germline V and J ends were trimmed by 1 base and 7 bases, with 19 bases remaining between them. The CDR3 spans 16 residues. Germline lookup yields CDR1 SNHLY and CDR2 FYNNEI. The CDR3 nucleotides read TGTGCCAGCAGTGAAGGATACGCCGACGTCAGCGGTGGCTACACCTTC. Translated, it gives CASSEGYADVSGGYTF.

The chain joins TRBV6-5 to TRBJ2-7; 7 bases are shared with TRBD1. Germline CDR1 is MNHEY and CDR2 is SVGAGI. V lost 10 bases, J lost 3 bases, and 9 bases stayed unmatched. This CDR3 is 13 amino acids long. CDR3 region: CAITPGQLYEQYF. DNA of the CDR3: TGTGCCATAACACCGGGACAGCTCTACGAGCAGTACTTC.

The rearrangement links TRBV5-1 to TRBJ2-7; D is perhaps TRBD1 (5 bases). CDR1 and CDR2 from the germline V gene are SGHRS and YFSETQ. CDR3 size: 14 residues. Trimming stripped 0 bases from V and 3 bases from J, with 10 bases between. The CDR3 region has the DNA TGCGCCAGCAGCTTGGTGATGCAGGGCTACGAGCAGTACTTC. Translation: CASSLVMQGYEQYF.

The chain couples TRBV7-2 to TRBJ1-5; D not resolved. Germline V gene data show CDR1 as SGHTA and CDR2 as FQGNSA. The CDR3 is made up of 15 amino acids. V dropped 6 bases and J dropped 2 bases, with 14 bases sitting between them. CDR3 in DNA: TGTGCCAGCAGTGTTAGCGCGATGGGCAATCAGCCCCAGCATTTT. This gives the protein CASSVSAMGNQPQHF.

DNA of the CDR3: TGTGCCAGCAGCTCCTCCGCCAGGTCCAGATGGGGCAATCAGCCCCAGCATTTT. Translated: CASSSSARSRWGNQPQHF. The chain recombines TRBV7-6 with TRBJ1-5, with unresolved D. This CDR3 contains 18 residues. From germline, CDR1 is SGHVS and CDR2 FNYEAQ. Trimming cost V 4 bases and J 2 bases, with 21 bases left between them. Full variable domain (outside the CDR3, taken from reference TRBV7-6 and TRBJ1-5): GAGVSQSPRYKVTKRGQDVALRCDPISGHVSLYWYRQALGQGPEFLTYFNYEAQQDKSGLPNDRFSAERPEGSISTLTIQRTEQRDSAMYRCASSSSARSRWGNQPQHFGDGTRLSIL.

The genes are TRBV3-1 (or the pseudogene TRBV3-2) and TRBJ2-7; D possibly corresponds to TRBD1 (6 bases). V was clipped by 0 bases and J by 5 bases, with 17 bases between them. CDR1 and CDR2 (germline): LGHDT, YNNKEL (reference sequence). The CDR3 has 16 amino acids. The CDR3 here is CASSQDGQGFMDEQYF. DNA of the CDR3: TGTGCCAGCAGCCAAGATGGGCAGGGGTTCATGGACGAGCAGTACTTC.

This chain links TRBV14 with TRBJ2-3; D gene unclear. CDR3 length equals 14 residues. V lost 0 bases to trimming and J lost 6 bases, with 10 bases between them. CDR1 SGHDN and CDR2 FVKESK come from the germline V gene. CDR3 nucleotide sequence: TGTGCCAGCAGCCAAGATTTCAGGTCTGATACGCAGTATTTT. Amino acid sequence: CASSQDFRSDTQYF.

This chain uses TRBV11-3 with TRBJ1-4; unclear D gene. The CDR3 sequence is 15 residues long. Germline V gives CDR1 SGHNT, CDR2 YENEEA. Trimming took off 2 bases at V and 8 bases at J, with 15 bases between the two ends. Written as DNA, the CDR3 is TGTGCCAGCAGCTTATTGGCAGGCGGAGGGGAAAAACTGTTTTTT. It specifies CASSLLAGGGEKLFF.

V usage is TRBV30 and J usage is TRBJ2-2, with a possible D match to TRBD1 (6 bases). Germline CDR1 is GTSNPN and CDR2 is SVGIG (reference sequence). The CDR3 has 14 residues. Trimming shortened V by 8 bases and J by 2 bases, and 15 bases separated the two germline ends. The CDR3 nucleotides read TGTGCCGGGGGTGGGGGCCCTAACACCGGGGAGCTGTTTTTT. Protein: CAGGGGPNTGELFF. Full variable domain (missing parts from reference TRBV30 and TRBJ2-2): SQTIHQWPATLVQPVGSPLSLECTVEGTSNPNLYWYRQAAGRGLQLLFYSVGIGQISSEVPQNLSASRPQDRQFILSSKKLLLSDSGFYLCAGGGGPNTGELFFGEGSRLTVL.

The chain combines TRBV6-5 with TRBJ1-6, with 9 bases identical to TRBD1. Germline V CDR1 and CDR2: MNHEY, SVGAGI. The CDR3 is 15 residues long. The ends lost 5 bases at V and 9 bases at J; junction bases unmatched: 8. The CDR3 protein is CASSTPTGGSSPLHF. The CDR3 DNA is TGTGCCAGCAGTACCCCTACAGGGGGCAGTTCACCCCTCCACTTT.

This clone was seen once. The gene calls are TRBV12-2 and TRBJ2-7; TRBD1, as called in the table, went unchecked against the DNA. TRBV12-2 counts as a pseudogene. The CDR3 is 22 amino acids. The CDR3 sequence is CASRSSTGAGTGTAAGTYEQYF. The CDR3 DNA sequence: TGTGCAAGTCGCAGTTCCACGGGGGCCGGGACAGGGACAGCGGCAGGGACCTACGAGCAGTACTTC.